Detailed here is one T cell receptor beta chain. Its target antigen remains unknown. Base qualities are not recorded, but no much larger clone differs from it by a single base. The sample belongs to a study of T cell responses to AZD1222 COVID-19 vaccine (dated by TCRdb to 2020 to 2023). Background on the whole study: Because spike-specific TCR depth and breadth did not differ between the two schedules, AZD1222 recipients who got a second dose at roughly 4 weeks were pooled with those who got a second dose at roughly 12 weeks. A total of 233 trial participants underwent TCR sequencing, of whom 200 to 220 received two doses of AZD1222 and 26 received two doses of the MenACWY control vaccine. Trial participants were enrolled into age subgroups of 18-55, 56-69 and 70-plus years, which contained 148, 28 and 57 TCR-sequenced participants, respectively.

What this sample's time point label stands for: baseline before first vaccination. Vaccinee samples came from UK trials COV001 and COV002, including a single-blind randomized controlled phase 2/3 trial of AZD1222 (ChAdOx1 nCoV-19) in healthy adults. Trial participant PBMC samples were collected at day 0 and day 28 after the second dose for TCRbeta chain sequencing. The CDR3, from cysteine to phenylalanine, totals 14 residues. Left in the record is the CDR3 DNA by itself, 42 bases read in frame from the first base. CDR1 and CDR2 were assigned from the germline V gene (reference sequence) as LNHDA and SQIVND. The germline ends are 14 bases apart after V is trimmed by 8 bases and J by 1 base. Here is what the overall study found, with its caveats: Reportedly, close to half of the unique spike-specific TCRs recognized epitopes lying outside the regions that are mutated in the B.1.351 and B.1.1.7 variants. Participants were mostly white British, with more females than males. The authors suggested clonal diversity may have been underestimated. Conclusions about previously exposed vaccinees were limited because only six AZD1222 recipients were SARS-CoV-2 seropositive at baseline. Vaccine-associated CD4 TCRs spanned the whole spike protein, with dominant responses in regions 160-218 and 743-854. Because no day 14 peak-response samples were available, repertoires were characterized only after the peak T cell response. After two AZD1222 doses, both the breadth and the depth of spike-specific TCRs were significantly higher than at day 0 and than in MenACWY recipients. The 56-69-year group was small, and its depth increase did not reach significance, likely because of low power.

The CDR3 regions of human TCRbeta chains were subjected to immunosequencing. The authors' analysis ran thus. Repertoire TCRs were matched against a reference library of SARS-CoV-2-specific TCRs generated with the MIRA antigen-specificity platform. Breadth meant the fraction of unique TCRs that were SARS-CoV-2-associated, whereas depth meant the fraction of total T cells that were SARS-CoV-2-associated. Using the MIRA data, each spike-specific TCR was mapped to the spike region that the TCR reacts to and placed in a CD4 or CD8 class. Log10-transformed breadth and depth values were compared by one-way ANOVA with Sidak's multiple comparisons tests. TCRdb stores this immuneACCESS table with in-frame sequences only. Part of the clones is absent; in the studies checked, under half of the shortfall reflects unresolved V genes, and no reason is known for the rest. V, J and clone size reflect that table, while D and trimming were determined from the DNA. This sample lists 150,000 or so clones; around 90% were detected once. The ten top clones hold roughly 6.3% of the sample.

Sequencing was performed on peripheral blood, taken on day 0 of AZD1222 vaccination. This receptor was taken from an adult in good health. Here the chain combines TRBV19 and TRBJ1-1; a tentative D match to TRBD1 spans 5 bases. The DNA sequence is TGTGCCAGTGGGACCGTGGTCGGGAACACTGAAGCTTTCTTT. This is translated as CASGTVVGNTEAFF. Beyond the CDR3, the reference TRBV19 and TRBJ1-1 genes provide the residues; the full variable domain reads: DGGITQSPKYLFRKEGQNVTLSCEQNLNHDAMYWYRQDPGQGLRLIYYSQIVNDFQKGDIAEGYSVSREKKESFPLTVTSAQKNPTAFYLCASGTVVGNTEAFFGQGTRLTVV.